This T cell receptor (beta chain) is from a study of shared clonotypes between healthy human individuals. Study findings and constraints: Rarefaction revealed incomplete sorted-subset sequencing despite large depth. Relative to memory subsets, naive subsets generally showed larger estimated richness. Sequencing depth was expected to affect clonotype sharing among donors.

Worth noting for this clone: Its specificity is not known.

The V and J ends lost 1 base and 6 bases, in that order; junction bases with no gene match: 2. Germline V gene sequence: CDR1 SQVTM, CDR2 ANQGSEA. This CDR3 has 13 amino acids. TCRdb's table, derived via immunoSEQ multiplex PCR, lists solely in-frame clones and lacks some. The table lists roughly 1,600,000 clones, 98% to 99% of them singletons. The donors, all of them Caucasian adults, lived in Nashville, Tennessee. The sequence derives from a man aged 25-45 years in good health. This rearrangement joins TRBV29-1 to TRBJ1-4; the match to TRBD1 covers 7 bases. The sequenced sample consisted of naive CD4+ T cells sorted from blood. The subset was: CD45RA+ positively selected. The CDR3 nucleotides read TGCAGCGTTGAAGTAGGGGGCGATGAAAAACTGTTTTTT. Its translation is CSVEVGGDEKLFF.